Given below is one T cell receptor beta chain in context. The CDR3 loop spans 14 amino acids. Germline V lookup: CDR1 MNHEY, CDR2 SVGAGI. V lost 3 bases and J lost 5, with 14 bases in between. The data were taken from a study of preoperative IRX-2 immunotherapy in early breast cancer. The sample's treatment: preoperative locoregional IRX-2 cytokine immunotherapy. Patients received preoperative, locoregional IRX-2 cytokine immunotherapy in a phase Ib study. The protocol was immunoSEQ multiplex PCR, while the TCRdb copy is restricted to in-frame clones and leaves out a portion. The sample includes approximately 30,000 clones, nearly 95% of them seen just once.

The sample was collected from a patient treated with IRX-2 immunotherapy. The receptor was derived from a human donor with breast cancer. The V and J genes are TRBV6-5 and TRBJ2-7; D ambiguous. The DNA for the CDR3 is TGTGCCAGCAGTTATGGGCCGGACCCCAACGAGCAGTACTTC. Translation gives CASSYGPDPNEQYF.